Below, one TCR beta chain is given with its context. No antigen is known for it. Germline V CDR1 and CDR2: MNHEY, SVGAGI. This CDR3 spans 15 amino acids. Losses at the gene ends were 0 bases for V and 2 bases for J; bases not matched to a gene: 4. The sample belongs to a study of blood T cells in healthy people across ages. Study-level results: Possibly confounding the expanded clonotype changes was the fact that donor CMV status was unknown.

A second roughly 6 to 11 cycle PCR used barcoded and J-beta primers. Each CDR3 protein gets one entry after TCRdb re-called the 5' RACE reads with MiXCR. The sample carries about a million distinct CDR3 sequences, about 44% recorded once. This receptor was obtained from a man younger than 45 in good health. The specimen sequenced was blood. The chain links TRBV6-5 to TRBJ2-7; 7 bases align to TRBD1. The CDR3 region is CASSYSDQGAYEQYF. In nucleotides, the CDR3 is TGTGCCAGCAGTTACTCGGACCAGGGGGCCTACGAGCAGTACTTC.